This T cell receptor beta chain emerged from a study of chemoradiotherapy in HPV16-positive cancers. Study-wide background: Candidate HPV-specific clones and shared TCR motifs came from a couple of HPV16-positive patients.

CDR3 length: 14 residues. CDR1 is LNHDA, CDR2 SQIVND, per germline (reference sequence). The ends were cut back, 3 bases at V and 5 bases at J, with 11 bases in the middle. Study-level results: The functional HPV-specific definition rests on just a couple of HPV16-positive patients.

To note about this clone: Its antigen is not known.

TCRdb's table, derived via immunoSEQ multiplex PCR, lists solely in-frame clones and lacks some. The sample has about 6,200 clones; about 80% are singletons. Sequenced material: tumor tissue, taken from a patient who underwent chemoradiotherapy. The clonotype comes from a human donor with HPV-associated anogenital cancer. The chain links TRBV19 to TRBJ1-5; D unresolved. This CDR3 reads CASSMRTPYQPQHF. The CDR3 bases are TGTGCCAGTAGTATGAGAACGCCCTATCAGCCCCAGCATTTT.